This T cell receptor beta chain was documented in a study of control samples from healthy donors and cancer patients. Data came from immunoSEQ multiplex PCR; TCRdb stores just in-frame clones and leaves some out. The table has fewer than 200,000 clones, just under 95% seen once. The CDR3 totals 12 residues. Trimming took 5 bases from V and 6 from J, leaving 10 bases between them. Germline V gene data show CDR1 as SNHLY and CDR2 as FYNNEI. The sequencing input was blood. The source is a woman aged 60-75 years in good health. The rearrangement uses TRBV2 and TRBJ1-1; TRBD1 might be the D (6 bases). CDR3 sequence: CASSMDSSEAFF. In nucleotides, the CDR3 is TGTGCCAGCAGTATGGACAGCTCTGAAGCTTTCTTT.